Listed here is a single T cell receptor (beta chain). Its matching antigen is unknown. This entry comes from a study of tumor-infiltrating lymphocytes in primary liver carcinoma. The study's findings and limits: Tumor region pairs showed greater overlap than either tumor-adjacent or tumor-blood pairs did.

The CDR3 runs to 14 residues. Between the trimmed V and J ends, which lost 4 bases and 5 bases, there was a span of 14 bases. The germline gives CDR1 SEHNR, CDR2 FQNEAQ (reference sequence). Starting material of roughly 550 ng total RNA yielded TCR beta cDNA via a constant-region primer. Amplification in three nested multiplex PCR rounds with slightly modified ARM-PCR gave rise to TCR beta libraries. TRBV1-TRBV30 forward primers paired with a C-beta reverse primer drove the first two PCR rounds, around 10 cycles each. TCRdb re-called the multiplex PCR reads through MiXCR, storing one row per CDR3 protein. The data contain 310,000 or so distinct CDR3 sequences, 50% to 75% of them seen just once; the ten biggest clones take up about 17%. RNA isolated from unsorted whole blood supplied the blood RNA, with germline DNA also extracted.

The sequenced material came from peripheral blood. The genes are TRBV7-9 and TRBJ2-5; D is perhaps TRBD2 (5 bases). The source is a woman aged 25 to 39 with primary liver carcinoma and hepatitis B virus infection. CDR3: CASSSPGKGETQYF. CDR3 in DNA: TGTGCCAGCAGCTCACCGGGGAAAGGGGAGACCCAGTACTTC.